The 14 T cell receptor beta chains listed next were all sequenced from one sample in a study of post-analysis software for immune sequencing data. Prepared libraries of TCR beta cDNA carried unique molecular identifiers. TCRdb passed the PCR reads through MiXCR, listing each CDR3 protein once. The table records about 260,000 distinct CDR3 sequences, 30% to 45% of them present only once. Study-wide findings and caveats: With TRBV5-6, TRBV5-1 and TRBV20-1 included, about five TRBV segments were more frequent in patients than in controls.

No antigens are known for them. Sequenced material: blood. The receptors here all came from a girl under 18 with multiple sclerosis.

This clonotype was counted only a few times. The chain couples TRBV28 to TRBJ1-1, with 12 bases that match TRBD1. Germline loops: CDR1 MDHEN, CDR2 SYDVKM. The CDR3 loop spans 17 amino acids. Losses at the gene ends were 4 bases for V and 1 base for J; bases not matched to a gene: 7. CDR3 protein: CASSSGTGGWGNTEAFF. DNA for the CDR3: TGTGCCAGCAGTTCCGGGACAGGGGGCTGGGGGAACACTGAAGCTTTCTTT.

J is TRBJ1-5 and V is TRBV5-1; D might be TRBD1 (5 bases). CDR3 size: 15 residues. Germline CDR1 SGHRS, CDR2 YFSETQ. Trimming took 3 bases from V and 4 from J, leaving 14 bases between them. CDR3 loop: CASSSSGTPNQPQHF. DNA for the CDR3: TGCGCCAGCAGCTCATCCGGGACGCCGAATCAGCCCCAGCATTTT.

Of note for this clonotype: It may be a read error: a sequence one base away is much more abundant. This chain uses TRBV5-5 with TRBJ2-4; 9 bases fit TRBD2. CDR1 SGHKS and CDR2 YYEKEE come from the germline V gene (reference sequence). The CDR3 length is 15 residues. CDR3 DNA: TGTGTCAGCAGCTTTAGCGGGAGTAGCAAAAACATTCAGTACTTC. Its translation is CVSSFSGSSKNIQYF.

This chain uses TRBV27 with TRBJ2-1; 13 nucleotides line up with TRBD2. The CDR3 loop spans 15 amino acids. Trimming at V came to 2 bases and at J to 7 bases, leaving 2 bases not matched to a gene. Germline V gene data show CDR1 as MNHEY and CDR2 as SMNVEV (reference sequence). As DNA, the CDR3 is TGTGCCAGCAGTTTAGGGACTAGCGGGAAAAATGAGCAGTTCTTC. Its protein is CASSLGTSGKNEQFF.

This clonotype was picked up many times. The gene calls are TRBV28 and TRBJ2-1; D call uncertain. The CDR3 spans 12 residues. Germline V gene sequence: CDR1 MDHEN, CDR2 SYDVKM. V was trimmed by 4 bases and J by 11 bases, leaving 12 bases between them. CDR3 bases: TGTGCCAGCAGTTCACTGAGAGAAAAGCAGTTCTTC. Its translation is CASSSLREKQFF.

This clonotype appeared many times. V and J are TRBV27 and TRBJ2-6; D call uncertain. Trimming shortened V by 6 bases and J by 0 bases, and 6 bases separated the two germline ends. CDR1 and CDR2 (germline): MNHEY, SMNVEV (reference sequence). This CDR3 spans 14 amino acids. Here the CDR3 DNA reads TGTGCCAGCAGCCCGGGCTCTGGGGCCAACGTCCTGACTTTC. Translated: CASSPGSGANVLTF.

The chain couples TRBV20-1 to TRBJ2-1, with unresolved D. Germline values: CDR1 DFQATT, CDR2 SNEGSKA (reference sequence). The CDR3 length is 12 residues. With 0 bases removed from V and 10 bases from J, the gap between germline ends came to 10 bases. The CDR3 is CSARDLRPEQFF. The CDR3 DNA sequence: TGCAGTGCTAGAGATCTTAGACCGGAGCAGTTCTTC.

This clonotype occurred a few times. The chain recombines TRBV29-1 with TRBJ2-7; D is perhaps TRBD1 (6 bases). This CDR3 spans 13 amino acids. With 7 bases removed from V and 1 base from J, the gap between germline ends came to 14 bases. Per the germline V gene, CDR1 is SQVTM and CDR2 is ANQGSEA. In DNA form, the CDR3 reads TGCAGCGCCGCCCGGGACAATTCCTACGAGCAGTACTTC. Its protein product is CSAARDNSYEQYF.

This clonotype was observed a few times. The chain has TRBV5-1 and TRBJ1-3, with TRBD1 matching 8 bases. CDR3 length equals 15 residues. Germline CDR1 reads SGHRS; CDR2 reads YFSETQ. Germline trimming cut 7 bases from V and 2 bases from J; bases unmatched to any gene: 8. CDR3 sequence reads: CASSPGGTPGNTIYF. CDR3 sequence (DNA): TGCGCCAGCTCGCCAGGGGGCACCCCTGGAAACACCATATATTTT.

Worth noting for this clonotype: At one boundary the junction diverges from the germline segment, which might be a read error. The rearrangement links TRBV28 to TRBJ2-5; 7 bases line up with TRBD1. This CDR3 contains 14 residues. CDR1 and CDR2 (germline): MDHEN, SYDVKM. CDR3 nucleotide sequence: TGTACCAGCGGTCCGGGGACAGTACAAGAGACCCAGTACTTC. This encodes CTSGPGTVQETQYF.

This clonotype appeared many times. This chain connects TRBV29-1 to TRBJ2-2; D may be TRBD2 (5 bases). Germline CDR1 is SQVTM and CDR2 is ANQGSEA. The CDR3 runs 15 residues. V was shortened by 4 bases and J by 7 bases, with 19 bases between the two germline ends. The CDR3 spells CSVARTSAGGGELFF. The CDR3, as DNA: TGCAGCGTTGCCCGGACTTCAGCAGGCGGCGGGGAGCTGTTTTTT.

This clonotype was counted once. The chain combines TRBV28 with TRBJ2-1; no firm D call. V lost 1 base and J 1 base, leaving 8 bases between the germline ends. Germline V gives CDR1 MDHEN, CDR2 SYDVKM. The CDR3 runs to 15 residues. As DNA, the CDR3 is TGTGCCAGCAGTTTATTCGACCTTTCCTACAATGAGCAGTTCTTC. Translating it yields CASSLFDLSYNEQFF.

The gene calls are TRBV28 and TRBJ1-4, with 10 bases that match TRBD1. The CDR3 spans 16 residues. The germline gives CDR1 MDHEN, CDR2 SYDVKM. The ends lost 5 bases at V and 3 bases at J; junction bases unmatched: 6. CDR3 nucleotides: TGTGCCAGCAGTACCCATGGACAGGGGGCTAATGAAAAACTGTTTTTT. It encodes CASSTHGQGANEKLFF.

Note on this clonotype: Just one base apart from a much larger clone, this may be a read error. It is unclear where the CDR3 begins or ends on the DNA, so no DNA is shown, and the CDR3 is as TCRdb lists it. This chain links TRBV5-1 with TRBJ2-6. Per the germline V gene, CDR1 is SGHRS and CDR2 is YFSETQ. A total of 17 residues make up the CDR3, ends included. This CDR3 is CASSLVAQGSGANVPTF.